These 29 T cell receptor beta chains share one sample of origin, sequenced in a study of cytomegalovirus exposure and HLA in healthy donors. In the PCR, 60 Vbeta and 13 Jbeta primers were used. Generated by immunoSEQ multiplex PCR, the TCRdb table keeps only in-frame clones and is missing some. The table includes 130,000 or so clones, 72% detected once. Sample: PBMCs. The receptors originated from a man aged 45 to 65 in good health and CMV-seropositive.

The V gene is TRBV25-1, the J gene TRBJ2-1; 7 positions agree with TRBD2. This CDR3 region has 15 residues. Per germline, CDR1 MGHDK and CDR2 SYGVNS. V lost 3 bases and J lost 3; bases outside the gene matches: 5. DNA of the CDR3: TGTGCCAGCAGTGATGGGGGGGGGTTCTACAATGAGCAGTTCTTC. It specifies CASSDGGGFYNEQFF.

The V gene is TRBV7-2, the J gene TRBJ1-2; D perhaps matches TRBD1 (6 bases). The germline gives CDR1 SGHTA, CDR2 FQGNSA. This CDR3 spans 16 amino acids. The germline V and J ends were trimmed by 4 bases and 0 bases, with 15 bases remaining between them. The CDR3 region has the DNA TGTGCCAGCAGCTCAAAACCCGGGACACCTAACTATGGCTACACCTTC. This gives the protein CASSSKPGTPNYGYTF.

The J gene is TRBJ1-1, the V gene TRBV4-1, with 7 positions matching TRBD1. The junction had 6 bases not matched to a gene; V was cut back by 2 bases and J by 3 bases. Germline V gives CDR1 MGHRA, CDR2 YSYEKL. CDR3 length: 15 residues. CDR3 sequence reads: CASSQRSRGHTEAFF. The CDR3 DNA is TGCGCCAGCAGCCAACGAAGTAGGGGGCACACTGAAGCTTTCTTT.

The chain joins TRBV10-1 to TRBJ2-5, with 7 bases matching TRBD1. Germline lookup yields CDR1 WNHNN and CDR2 SYGVQD (reference sequence). V shed 8 bases, J shed 2 bases, and the junction held 2 bases outside the gene matches. The CDR3 consists of 12 residues. The CDR3 DNA is TGCGCCAGCGCAGGGGGACAAGAGACCCAGTACTTC. Translation: CASAGGQETQYF.

This clone was counted between two and nine times. The chain carries TRBV6-1 and TRBJ2-7; 13 positions match TRBD2. The CDR3 contains 15 residues. Germline assignment: CDR1 MNHNS and CDR2 SASEGT. Trimming removed 5 bases from V and 3 bases from J; junction bases left unmatched: 4. This CDR3 is CASSWTSGSIYEQYF. The DNA of the CDR3 is TGTGCCAGCAGTTGGACTAGCGGGAGTATCTACGAGCAGTACTTC.

The chain links TRBV27 to TRBJ1-2; possible D gene TRBD1, 5 bases. Germline V lookup: CDR1 MNHEY, CDR2 SMNVEV (reference sequence). CDR3 length: 14 residues. V gave up 6 bases and J gave up 8 bases, with 19 bases separating them. CDR3 DNA sequence: TGTGCCAGCAGCAAACAGGCCACAACGTGGGGCTACACCTTC. Protein sequence: CASSKQATTWGYTF.

This clone was counted between two and nine times. This chain joins TRBV18 and TRBJ1-2; D is uncertain. The CDR3 runs 13 residues. V was trimmed by 3 bases and J by 4 bases, leaving 9 bases between them. Germline loops: CDR1 KGHSH, CDR2 LQKENI. CDR3 nucleotide sequence: TGTGCCAGCTCACCCGCCGGAGGCTATGGCTACACCTTC. This codes for CASSPAGGYGYTF.

This clone was observed a handful of times. Here the CDR3 DNA reads TGTGCCAGCAGTCCCAGGTCGGGGGTGACTGGAAACACCATATATTTT. It specifies CASSPRSGVTGNTIYF. This chain connects TRBV6-6 to TRBJ1-3, with a possible D match to TRBD1 (5 bases). Looked up from germline, CDR1 is MNHNY and CDR2 is SVGAGI (reference sequence). V was trimmed by 5 bases and J by 2 bases, leaving 16 bases between them. This CDR3 contains 16 residues.

This rearrangement joins TRBV18 to TRBJ1-3; the D gene is possibly TRBD1 (5 bases). Trimming took off 5 bases at V and 4 bases at J, with 18 bases between the two ends. There are 16 residues in the CDR3. Germline assignment: CDR1 KGHSH and CDR2 LQKENI. The CDR3 sequence: CASSSNSPRQGNTIYF. DNA for the CDR3: TGTGCCAGCTCATCAAACTCTCCGAGACAGGGAAACACCATATATTTT.

The J gene is TRBJ2-1, the V gene TRBV11-2; perhaps TRBD2 as D (6 bases). This CDR3 region has 14 residues. The ends were cut back, 2 bases at V and 7 bases at J, with 12 bases in the middle. Germline CDR1 is SGHAT and CDR2 is FQNNGV. In DNA form, the CDR3 reads TGTGCCAGCAGCTTATTCCGGGAGAAAAATGAGCAGTTCTTC. Encoded protein: CASSLFREKNEQFF.

V gene TRBV5-1 combines with J gene TRBJ1-1, with D possibly TRBD1 on 5 matching bases. CDR3 size: 13 residues. Germline values: CDR1 SGHRS, CDR2 YFSETQ. Trimming stripped 4 bases from V and 3 bases from J, with 10 bases between. The CDR3 loop is CASSRTGDTEAFF. DNA of the CDR3: TGCGCCAGCAGCCGTACAGGTGACACTGAAGCTTTCTTT. The full variable domain, rest sourced from reference TRBV5-1 and TRBJ1-1, is KAGVTQTPRYLIKTRGQQVTLSCSPISGHRSVSWYQQTPGQGLQFLFEYFSETQRNKGNFPGRFSGRQFSNSRSEMNVSTLELGDSALYLCASSRTGDTEAFFGQGTRLTVV.

This chain connects TRBV11-1 to TRBJ2-1; possibly TRBD1 for D (6 bases). CDR3 length: 13 amino acids. V was clipped by 5 bases and J by 12 bases, with 17 bases between them. Germline-derived CDR1 and CDR2 are SGHAT and FQDESV (reference sequence). CDR3 protein: CASSTGQSGGQFF. CDR3 DNA sequence: TGTGCCAGCAGCACAGGACAGTCGGGTGGGCAGTTCTTC.

The chain employs TRBV7-3 and TRBJ2-3, with 8 bases lining up with TRBD1. Germline lookup yields CDR1 SGHTA and CDR2 FQGTGA. CDR3 length: 12 amino acids. J lost 9 bases, V lost 5 bases, and 4 bases had no gene match. CDR3 residues: CASSPDRETQYF. CDR3 DNA sequence: TGTGCCAGCAGCCCGGACAGGGAGACGCAGTATTTT.

This chain joins TRBV7-2 and TRBJ1-6, with a weak D call TRBD1 (6 bases). With 5 bases removed from V and 4 bases from J, the gap between germline ends came to 9 bases. CDR1 SGHTA and CDR2 FQGNSA come from the germline V gene. The CDR3 runs to 14 residues. In DNA form, the CDR3 reads TGTGCCAGCAGCCCGAGGGGGTATAATTCACCCCTCCACTTT. It yields the protein CASSPRGYNSPLHF.

This chain links TRBV9 with TRBJ2-7; maybe TRBD1 (6 bases). Germline values: CDR1 SGDLS, CDR2 YYNGEE. The CDR3 sequence is 14 residues long. Trimming cost V 2 bases and J 0 bases, with 9 bases left between them. In DNA form, the CDR3 reads TGTGCCAGCAGCGTGGACAGTTTCTCCTACGAGCAGTACTTC. Translated, it gives CASSVDSFSYEQYF.

The CDR3 here is CASSPGTSGLRVNEQFF. CDR3 coding DNA: TGTGCCAGCAGCCCCGGGACTAGCGGATTGAGGGTCAATGAGCAGTTCTTC. The V and J genes are TRBV7-8 and TRBJ2-1, with 11 bases fitting TRBD2. Losses at the gene ends were 5 bases for V and 6 bases for J; bases not matched to a gene: 12. Germline loops: CDR1 SGHVS, CDR2 FQNEAQ. The CDR3 is 17 residues long.

The chain carries TRBV18 and TRBJ2-6, with D possibly TRBD1 on 5 matching bases. V was trimmed by 4 bases and J by 0 bases, leaving 10 bases between them. This CDR3 is 16 amino acids long. Germline V gene data show CDR1 as KGHSH and CDR2 as LQKENI. As DNA, the CDR3 is TGTGCCAGCTCACTCGACAGATACTCTGGGGCCAACGTCCTGACTTTC. This encodes CASSLDRYSGANVLTF.

This chain joins TRBV7-2 and TRBJ2-7, with a possible D match to TRBD2 (6 bases). The CDR3 loop spans 13 amino acids. CDR1 SGHTA and CDR2 FQGNSA come from the germline V gene. Trimming stripped 5 bases from V and 2 bases from J, with 10 bases between. CDR3 bases: TGTGCCAGCAGCATACGGGAGACCTACGAGCAGTACTTC. It specifies CASSIRETYEQYF.

The chain employs TRBV6-5 and TRBJ1-1; no firm D call. V lost 11 bases to trimming and J lost 1 base, with 11 bases between them. The CDR3 runs 12 residues. Germline V gives CDR1 MNHEY, CDR2 SVGAGI. CDR3 nucleotide sequence: TGTGCCGTTAGACGGAGGAACACTGAAGCTTTCTTT. Translation gives CAVRRRNTEAFF.

The CDR3 sequence is CASRSSVSSSYEQYF. The DNA of the CDR3 is TGTGCCAGCAGATCTAGCGTCTCGAGCTCCTACGAGCAGTACTTC. The chain employs TRBV27 and TRBJ2-5; perhaps TRBD2 as D (6 bases). The J call is in doubt because the DNA end fits TRBJ2-7 better. CDR3 length equals 15 residues. Germline CDR1 and CDR2: MNHEY and SMNVEV (reference sequence).

V usage is TRBV10-3 and J usage is TRBJ2-7, with 9 bases lining up with TRBD2. This CDR3 is 14 amino acids long. The V segment lost 8 bases and the J segment 7 bases; nucleotides outside the gene matches: 12. In germline, CDR1 is ENHRY, CDR2 SYGVKD. This CDR3 reads CAIGTSRGAGEQYF. The CDR3 region has the DNA TGTGCCATCGGGACTAGCCGAGGGGCGGGGGAGCAGTACTTC.

This rearrangement joins TRBV5-1 to TRBJ2-3; D gene uncertain. Germline CDR1 and CDR2: SGHRS and YFSETQ. V lost 2 bases, J lost 2 bases, and 6 bases lay in between. The CDR3 extends over 13 amino acids. CDR3 DNA: TGCGCCAGCAGCTTACATCTCACAGATACGCAGTATTTT. Protein: CASSLHLTDTQYF.

This clone has a handful of counts. This chain joins TRBV7-9 and TRBJ2-2, with 8 bases aligning to TRBD1. This CDR3 comprises 18 residues. V trimming: 1 base; J trimming: 6 bases; junction bases outside the gene matches: 13. The germline CDR1 and CDR2 sequences are SEHNR and FQNEAQ (reference sequence). The CDR3, as DNA: TGTGCCAGCAGCTTAGATCCAGGGGGCATTGGAGAATCCGGGGAGCTGTTTTTT. This gives the protein CASSLDPGGIGESGELFF.

The chain couples TRBV6-1 to TRBJ2-1; D is unclear. V was pared by 0 bases and J by 3 bases, with 3 bases between. This CDR3 is 13 amino acids long. CDR1 and CDR2 from the germline V gene are MNHNS and SASEGT. CDR3 sequence reads: CASSEARYNEQFF. The CDR3 nucleotides are TGTGCCAGCAGTGAAGCGCGCTACAATGAGCAGTTCTTC.

This clone was observed a few times. J is TRBJ1-2 and V is TRBV7-2, with 12 bases that match TRBD1. CDR3 length equals 16 residues. The germline V gene encodes CDR1 SGHTA and CDR2 FQGNSA. With V trimmed by 4 bases and J by 8 bases, 11 bases remained unmatched. DNA for the CDR3: TGTGCCAGCAGCTCGAGCCCCGGGACAGGGGGCTTGGGCTACACCTTC. This codes for CASSSSPGTGGLGYTF.

The chain couples TRBV6-5 to TRBJ2-5; TRBD2 matches at 12 bases. The end of the DNA aligns better with TRBJ2-7, so the J call may be wrong. The CDR3 extends over 14 amino acids. CDR1 MNHEY and CDR2 SVGAGI come from the germline V gene. The CDR3 spells CASSLGLAGYEQYF. The CDR3 DNA is TGTGCCAGCAGCCTCGGACTAGCGGGATACGAGCAGTACTTC.

This rearrangement joins TRBV7-9 to TRBJ1-2; TRBD1 agrees at 8 bases. With 5 bases clipped from V and 3 bases from J, the junction kept 8 bases outside the gene matches. This CDR3 region has 15 residues. CDR1 SEHNR and CDR2 FQNEAQ come from the germline V gene (reference sequence). CDR3 nucleotide sequence: TGTGCCAGCAGCCCACATTCGACAGGGGACTATGGCTACACCTTC. Its protein product is CASSPHSTGDYGYTF.

The chain recombines TRBV5-1 with TRBJ2-2; 11 bases align to TRBD1. V lost 0 bases and J lost 2; bases outside the gene matches: 3. This CDR3 has 17 amino acids. Germline loops: CDR1 SGHRS, CDR2 YFSETQ. The CDR3 bases are TGCGCCAGCAGCTTGGATGGGACAGGGGGTAACACCGGGGAGCTGTTTTTT. Residues: CASSLDGTGGNTGELFF.

About this clone itself: The junction and the germline gene differ at one end; a read error may be behind it. The chain recombines TRBV7-9 with TRBJ1-1, with 7 bases aligning to TRBD1. CDR1 is SEHNR, CDR2 FQNEAQ, per germline (reference sequence). The CDR3 has 14 residues. CDR3 protein: CSSSLRQGNTEAFF. The DNA for the CDR3 is TGTTCCAGCAGCTTACGACAGGGAAACACTGAAGCTTTCTTT. The full variable domain, in which reference TRBV7-9 and TRBJ1-1 provide the parts outside the CDR3, is DTGVSQNPRHKITKRGQNVTFRCDPISEHNRLYWYRQTLGQGPEFLTYFQNEAQLEKSRLLSDRFSAERPKGSFSTLEIQRTEQGDSAMYLCSSSLRQGNTEAFFGQGTRLTVV.